Listed below are T cell receptor beta chains from one sample, sequenced in a study of PD-1 blockade in classical Hodgkin lymphoma. Sequencing was performed with immunoSEQ multiplex PCR; in TCRdb, only in-frame clones are kept and a portion is missing. The data contain 70,000 to 85,000 clones, under 95% of them singletons. The sample here was peripheral blood mononuclear cells (PBMCs), taken at baseline. These receptor sequences come from a human donor with classical Hodgkin lymphoma. The CDR3 runs from the conserved cysteine through the conserved F or W. The D gene is left open where the match is weak. The size entry is marked missing in some rows and otherwise reads once, few, many or a size class.

J gene: TRBJ2-7
V gene: TRBV27
clone size: -
D gene: TRBD1
CDR3 DNA: TGTGCCAGCAGGTCAGGGGGTTCAACCTACGAGCAGTACTTC
CDR3 protein: CASRSGGSTYEQYF

J gene: TRBJ1-1
V gene: TRBV12-5
clone size: -
D gene: -
CDR3 DNA: TGTGCTAGTGGTTTCTTAGGGACTGAAGCTTTCTTT
CDR3 protein: CASGFLGTEAFF

J gene: TRBJ2-7
V gene: TRBV5-5
clone size: -
D gene: -
CDR3 DNA: TGTGCCAGCAGCGGGACGGACGCCTACGAGCAGTACTTC
CDR3 protein: CASSGTDAYEQYF

J gene: TRBJ2-1
V gene: TRBV16
clone size: -
D gene: -
CDR3 DNA: TGTGCCAGCAGCCAATCGGCCGGCGGTACCAATGAGCAGTTCTTC
CDR3 protein: CASSQSAGGTNEQFF

J gene: TRBJ2-7
V gene: TRBV7-2
clone size: -
D gene: TRBD1
CDR3 DNA: TGTGCCAGCAGCACAGGGGACCGCCCCTACGAGCAGTACTTC
CDR3 protein: CASSTGDRPYEQYF

J gene: TRBJ2-5
V gene: TRBV30
clone size: once
D gene: -
CDR3 DNA: TGTGCCTGGAGTGTCTTCAGCTCCGGGGAGACCCAGTACTTC
CDR3 protein: CAWSVFSSGETQYF

J gene: TRBJ1-5
V gene: TRBV7-9
clone size: few
D gene: -
CDR3 DNA: TGTGCCAGCAGCTTAGAGGGGCAGCCCCAGCATTTT
CDR3 protein: CASSLEGQPQHF

J gene: TRBJ2-7
V gene: TRBV15
clone size: -
D gene: TRBD1
CDR3 DNA: TGTGCCACCAGCAGAGTGGGACAGGGCTACGAGCAGTACTTC
CDR3 protein: CATSRVGQGYEQYF

J gene: TRBJ2-7
V gene: TRBV7-2
clone size: -
D gene: TRBD2
CDR3 DNA: TGTGCCAGCAGCCCCGGACTAGCGGGAGCGTACGAGCAGTACTTC
CDR3 protein: CASSPGLAGAYEQYF

J gene: TRBJ2-7
V gene: TRBV29-1
clone size: -
D gene: -
CDR3 DNA: TGCAGCGTTTTTTTCGGGGCCTCCTACGAGCAGTACTTC
CDR3 protein: CSVFFGASYEQYF

J gene: TRBJ2-7
V gene: TRBV5-1
clone size: -
D gene: -
CDR3 DNA: TGCGCCAGCAGCTTGGTGGGACCTGTTAGCTCCTACGAGCAGTACTTC
CDR3 protein: CASSLVGPVSSYEQYF

J gene: TRBJ1-5
V gene: TRBV6-5
clone size: -
D gene: -
CDR3 DNA: TGTGCCAGCAGTTTGGGCTTCGGGAAGCTCCAGCATTTT
CDR3 protein: CASSLGFGKLQHF

J gene: TRBJ1-3
V gene: TRBV2
clone size: -
D gene: -
CDR3 DNA: TGTGCCAGCAGTGAAGCGCTCAGCTCTGGAAACACCATATATTTT
CDR3 protein: CASSEALSSGNTIYF

J gene: TRBJ1-2
V gene: TRBV29-1
clone size: -
D gene: -
CDR3 DNA: TGCAGCGTTGACCATAGAATCTGGGACGGTGATAACTATGGCTACACCTTC
CDR3 protein: CSVDHRIWDGDNYGYTF

J gene: TRBJ1-2
V gene: TRBV5-1
clone size: once
D gene: -
CDR3 DNA: TGCGCCAGCAGCTTGGCCGGCCCCACAGAAGGCTACACCTTC
CDR3 protein: CASSLAGPTEGYTF

J gene: TRBJ2-1
V gene: TRBV27
clone size: -
D gene: TRBD2
CDR3 DNA: TGTGCCAGCAGCCTGGGGGGACTAGCAGGGGATGAGCAGTTCTTC
CDR3 protein: CASSLGGLAGDEQFF

J gene: TRBJ2-1
V gene: TRBV4-1
clone size: once
D gene: -
CDR3 DNA: TGCGCCAGCAGCCAAGTAGGACCTAGCTCCTACAATGAGCAGTTCTTC
CDR3 protein: CASSQVGPSSYNEQFF

J gene: TRBJ1-1
V gene: TRBV7-9
clone size: -
D gene: -
CDR3 DNA: TGTGCCAGCAGCTTATTTGGCCAAGGGCGGGGCACTGAAGCTTTCTTT
CDR3 protein: CASSLFGQGRGTEAFF

J gene: TRBJ2-1
V gene: TRBV18
clone size: -
D gene: -
CDR3 DNA: TGTGCCAGCTCACCACCGTCGGGGGAGCGAGGCAATGAGCAGTTCTTC
CDR3 protein: CASSPPSGERGNEQFF

J gene: TRBJ2-7
V gene: TRBV5-4
clone size: -
D gene: -
CDR3 DNA: TGTGCCAGCAGGAGCGGTAACGACCACGAGCAGTACTTC
CDR3 protein: CASRSGNDHEQYF

J gene: TRBJ2-2
V gene: TRBV21-1
clone size: once
D gene: -
CDR3 DNA: TGTGCCAGCAGCAAAGAGGGGACAGGGGGATCCAACACCGGGGAGCTGTTTTTT
CDR3 protein: CASSKEGTGGSNTGELFF

J gene: TRBJ2-3
V gene: TRBV2
clone size: -
D gene: -
CDR3 DNA: TGTGCCAGCAGTGAACCAGCAGACGATACGCAGTATTTT
CDR3 protein: CASSEPADDTQYF

J gene: TRBJ1-3
V gene: TRBV11-3
clone size: -
D gene: -
CDR3 DNA: TGTGCCAGCAGCTTAGGTGCGGTTGGAGGAAACACCATATATTTT
CDR3 protein: CASSLGAVGGNTIYF

J gene: TRBJ2-7
V gene: TRBV6-5
clone size: once
D gene: TRBD2
CDR3 DNA: TGTGCCAGCAGGCTCGGGACTAGCGGCTACGAGCAGTACTTC
CDR3 protein: CASRLGTSGYEQYF

J gene: TRBJ2-7
V gene: TRBV10-3
clone size: -
D gene: TRBD1
CDR3 DNA: TGTGCCATCAGTGTGTTGTTGGGGACAGGGCCCTCCTACGAGCAGTACTTC
CDR3 protein: CAISVLLGTGPSYEQYF

J gene: TRBJ1-1
V gene: TRBV5-1
clone size: once
D gene: -
CDR3 DNA: TGCGCCAGCAGCTTGGCAGAAATGAACACTGAAGCTTTCTTT
CDR3 protein: CASSLAEMNTEAFF

J gene: TRBJ1-4
V gene: TRBV7-3
clone size: -
D gene: -
CDR3 DNA: TGTGCCAGCAGCTTAACGATTTGTCCGGACAGTCGGGAAACTAATGAAAAACTGTTTTTT
CDR3 protein: CASSLTICPDSRETNEKLFF

J gene: TRBJ2-2
V gene: TRBV27
clone size: -
D gene: -
CDR3 DNA: TGTGCCAGCAGTTTAAGGTACAACACCGGGGAGCTGTTTTTT
CDR3 protein: CASSLRYNTGELFF

J gene: TRBJ2-3
V gene: TRBV9
clone size: once
D gene: -
CDR3 DNA: TGTGCCAGCAGCCGAGCTAGCACAGATACGCAGTATTTT
CDR3 protein: CASSRASTDTQYF

J gene: TRBJ1-3
V gene: TRBV13
clone size: -
D gene: -
CDR3 DNA: TGTGCCAGCAGCTTAAGACCCCATTTCTCAACAGGGAACGCTGGAAACACCATATATTTT
CDR3 protein: CASSLRPHFSTGNAGNTIYF

J gene: TRBJ1-1
V gene: TRBV25-1
clone size: -
D gene: -
CDR3 DNA: TGTGCCAGCAGTGAGAAACCCCCGACAGAGAACACTGAAGCTTTCTTT
CDR3 protein: CASSEKPPTENTEAFF

J gene: TRBJ1-3
V gene: TRBV7-9
clone size: -
D gene: -
CDR3 DNA: TGTGCCAGCAGCTTAGGGGTCTCTGGAAACACCATATATTTT
CDR3 protein: CASSLGVSGNTIYF

J gene: TRBJ2-5
V gene: TRBV5-4
clone size: -
D gene: TRBD1
CDR3 DNA: TGTGCCAGCAGCTTGGAGGGGGCCCACCAAGAGACCCAGTACTTC
CDR3 protein: CASSLEGAHQETQYF

J gene: TRBJ2-2
V gene: TRBV7-6
clone size: -
D gene: -
CDR3 DNA: TGTGCCAGCAGCGGGATACTAGGGAACACCGGGGAGCTGTTTTTT
CDR3 protein: CASSGILGNTGELFF

J gene: TRBJ2-2
V gene: TRBV9
clone size: -
D gene: -
CDR3 DNA: TGTGCCAGCAGCGCTAACAGGGACGGGGGCACCGGGGAGCTGTTTTTT
CDR3 protein: CASSANRDGGTGELFF

J gene: TRBJ2-6
V gene: TRBV4-2
clone size: -
D gene: -
CDR3 DNA: TGTGCCAGCCGGGACGGCTGGGGCTTATCTGGGGCCAACGTCCTGACTTTC
CDR3 protein: CASRDGWGLSGANVLTF

J gene: TRBJ1-4
V gene: TRBV4-3
clone size: -
D gene: -
CDR3 DNA: TGCGCCAGCAGCCTGGGACAAACCTCAACTAATGAAAAACTGTTTTTT
CDR3 protein: CASSLGQTSTNEKLFF